A single sample gave rise to the 4 T cell receptor beta chains below, sequenced in a study of radiation and T cells in renal cell carcinoma. Sequencing was performed with immunoSEQ multiplex PCR; in TCRdb, only in-frame clones are kept and a portion is missing. The sample has 60,000 to 95,000 clones; 75% to 90% are singletons. Time point specified: blood 4 weeks post-SBRT, at nephrectomy. Noted treatment: 15 Gy SBRT to primary tumor, nephrectomy 4 weeks later. This material consisted of blood, taken from a patient whose treatment included radiotherapy and nephrectomy. The receptors come from a woman aged 55-70 years with renal cell carcinoma.

V is TRBV9 and J is TRBJ2-5, with 10 bases fitting TRBD1. There are 15 residues in the CDR3. Germline trimming cut 0 bases from V and 5 bases from J; bases unmatched to any gene: 4. Looked up from germline, CDR1 is SGDLS and CDR2 is YYNGEE. CDR3 DNA sequence: TGTGCCAGCAGCGTAGGACAGGGGGCCGGGGAGACCCAGTACTTC. Encoded protein: CASSVGQGAGETQYF.

The V gene is TRBV11-3, the J gene TRBJ2-5; tentatively, D is TRBD1 or TRBD2 (5 bases each). Between the trimmed V and J ends, which lost 5 bases and 5 bases, there was a span of 12 bases. The CDR3 spans 13 residues. The germline CDR1 and CDR2 sequences are SGHNT and YENEEA. CDR3 DNA: TGTGCCAGCAGCGTGAGGGCAGGGGAGACCCAGTACTTC. Translation gives CASSVRAGETQYF.

The chain carries TRBV6-5 and TRBJ2-2; TRBD1 might be the D (6 bases). The length of the CDR3 is 16 residues. V lost 2 bases, J lost 1 base, and 11 bases lay in between. The germline CDR1 and CDR2 sequences are MNHEY and SVGAGI. The CDR3: CASSYGVGQNTGELFF. CDR3 DNA: TGTGCCAGCAGTTACGGAGTGGGACAGAACACCGGGGAGCTGTTTTTT.

J is TRBJ2-1 and V is TRBV7-9; TRBD2 is a possible D gene (6 bases). Trimming pared 1 base from V and 9 bases from J, leaving 13 bases between. This CDR3 contains 14 residues. Per germline, CDR1 SEHNR and CDR2 FQNEAQ (reference sequence). The CDR3 spells CASSLDGSLGEQFF. DNA for the CDR3: TGTGCCAGCAGCTTAGACGGGAGCCTCGGTGAGCAGTTCTTC. Full variable domain (rest looked up from reference TRBV7-9 and TRBJ2-1): DTGVSQNPRHKITKRGQNVTFRCDPISEHNRLYWYRQTLGQGPEFLTYFQNEAQLEKSRLLSDRFSAERPKGSFSTLEIQRTEQGDSAMYLCASSLDGSLGEQFFGPGTRLTVL.